These 13 T cell receptor beta chains share one sample of origin, sequenced in a study of T cells in Graves' hyperthyroidism and ophthalmopathy. TCR beta CDR3 regions were amplified from RNA. With the HTBI primer set, the TCR CDR3 went through a first round of RT-PCR. TCRdb recomputed calls from the multiplex PCR reads with MiXCR, one row per CDR3 protein. Of tens of thousands of distinct CDR3 sequences in the sample, about 53% were seen once. The source material was peripheral blood or thyroid tissue (not recorded which). The receptors stem from a man aged 18 to 30 with Graves' hyperthyroidism.

The J gene is TRBJ1-2, the V gene TRBV29-1; D is uncertain. V lost 3 bases to trimming and J lost 2 bases, with 7 bases between them. Germline V gene data show CDR1 as SQVTM and CDR2 as ANQGSEA. The CDR3 loop spans 12 amino acids. The CDR3 spells CSVDWPNYGYTF. The CDR3, as DNA: TGCAGCGTTGACTGGCCGAACTATGGCTACACCTTC.

The chain joins TRBV10-3 to TRBJ2-2, with D tentatively TRBD1 or TRBD2 (5 bases each). Germline-derived CDR1 and CDR2 are ENHRY and SYGVKD. The CDR3 loop spans 15 amino acids. Trimming shortened V by 6 bases and J by 3 bases, and 14 bases separated the two germline ends. The CDR3 reads CAISPTGTYTGELFF. CDR3 bases: TGTGCCATCAGCCCTACCGGGACGTACACCGGGGAGCTGTTTTTT.

The CDR3 nucleotides are TGCAGCGTTGACTCGGGAGGGAACTATGGCTACACCTTC. Its translation: CSVDSGGNYGYTF. This sequence joins TRBV29-1 and TRBJ1-2; D is undetermined. From germline, CDR1 is SQVTM and CDR2 ANQGSEA. V lost 3 bases, J lost 2 bases, and 10 bases lay in between. CDR3 length equals 13 residues.

This clonotype was recorded once. The chain links TRBV10-2 to TRBJ1-1; D is possibly TRBD1 (5 bases). Per the germline V gene, CDR1 is WSHSY and CDR2 is SAAADI. Trimming cost V 4 bases and J 6 bases, with 18 bases left between them. The CDR3 sequence is 15 residues long. The chain's CDR3 is CASSGRDGDHSEAFF. Here the CDR3 DNA reads TGCGCCAGCAGTGGCCGGGACGGGGATCATTCTGAAGCTTTCTTT.

This clonotype was observed at least ten times. The J gene is TRBJ1-1, the V gene TRBV27, with D perhaps matching TRBD1 (5 bases). This CDR3 has 15 amino acids. V was cut by 3 bases and J by 7 bases, with 18 bases left in between. Looked up from germline, CDR1 is MNHEY and CDR2 is SMNVEV (reference sequence). CDR3 sequence (DNA): TGTGCCAGCAGTTTTCGTGGGGCTTTATCTAATGAAGCTTTCTTT. Amino acids: CASSFRGALSNEAFF.

This clonotype showed up many times. CDR3 nucleotides: TGTGCCAGCAGTGGCGTACAGGGGTACACTGAAGCTTTCTTT. This sequence encodes CASSGVQGYTEAFF. The chain joins TRBV25-1 to TRBJ1-1, with 7 bases aligning to TRBD1. The CDR3 has 14 residues. Germline V gives CDR1 MGHDK, CDR2 SYGVNS. Germline trimming cut 4 bases from V and 3 bases from J; bases unmatched to any gene: 5.

A word on this clonotype: A single base separates this from a much larger clone, so it may be a read error. This sequence joins TRBV20-1 and TRBJ2-3; possibly TRBD1 for D (7 bases). CDR1 is DFQATT and CDR2 is SNEGSKA in the germline V gene (reference sequence). The CDR3 runs to 15 residues. The CDR3 DNA follows: TGCAGTGCTTCCCAGGGGGGAGCTCGCACAGATGCGCAGTATTTT. Its protein product is CSASQGGARTDAQYF.

The rearrangement uses TRBV7-2 and TRBJ1-4; no reliable D call. There are 14 residues in the CDR3. Between the trimmed V and J ends, which lost 4 bases and 8 bases, there was a span of 14 bases. Per germline, CDR1 SGHTA and CDR2 FQGNSA. The CDR3 nucleotides are TGTGCCAGCAGCTATATAGCGGGGTCGGAAAAACTGTTTTTT. Translating gives CASSYIAGSEKLFF.

This chain connects TRBV15 to TRBJ1-5, with D unresolved. Trimming took off 3 bases at V and 0 bases at J, with 9 bases between the two ends. Germline V CDR1 and CDR2: LNHNV, YYDKDF (reference sequence). The CDR3 runs 15 residues. This chain's CDR3 is CATSSKTVSNQPQHF. In nucleotides, the CDR3 is TGTGCCACCAGCAGTAAGACCGTTAGCAATCAGCCCCAGCATTTT.

On this clonotype itself: In this CDR3 the conserved last residue, phenylalanine or tryptophan, is missing, so a read error is likely. V gene TRBV7-9 combines with J gene TRBJ2-2; 7 positions agree with TRBD2. Germline V gives CDR1 SEHNR, CDR2 FQNEAQ (reference sequence). J was trimmed by 4 bases and V by 3 bases; bases with no gene match: 8. This CDR3 contains 16 residues. CDR3 DNA sequence: TGTGCCAGCAGCTTTCTCGGGACTAAGATCACCGGGGAGCTGTTTTCT. Protein sequence: CASSFLGTKITGELFS.

This chain connects TRBV20-1 to TRBJ2-2, with a tentative D call TRBD1 (6 bases). V was shortened by 0 bases and J by 6 bases, with 11 bases between the two germline ends. This CDR3 is built from 14 residues. CDR1 is DFQATT and CDR2 is SNEGSKA in the germline V gene (reference sequence). As DNA, the CDR3 is TGCAGTGCTAGAGAGAGGGGGTTCTCCGGGGAGCTGTTTTTT. It encodes CSARERGFSGELFF.

This clonotype showed up just a few times. The V call is TRBV11-2, the J call TRBJ1-2; 8 bases map to TRBD1. The J segment lost 4 bases and the V segment lost 10 bases, leaving 14 bases of the junction unmatched. The germline V gene encodes CDR1 SGHAT and CDR2 FQNNGV. This CDR3 spans 15 amino acids. The CDR3 loop is CATFGGQEGGYGYTF. The CDR3 DNA is TGTGCCACATTCGGGGGACAGGAAGGGGGCTATGGCTACACCTTC.

This chain uses TRBV27 with TRBJ2-7, with a tentative D call TRBD1 (5 bases). The CDR3 sequence is 15 residues long. CDR1 is MNHEY, CDR2 SMNVEV, per germline (reference sequence). The V and J ends lost 0 bases and 0 bases respectively, with 9 bases between them. The CDR3 coding sequence is TGTGCCAGCAGTTTATCGGGGCTTAGCTCCTACGAGCAGTACTTC. This gives the protein CASSLSGLSSYEQYF.